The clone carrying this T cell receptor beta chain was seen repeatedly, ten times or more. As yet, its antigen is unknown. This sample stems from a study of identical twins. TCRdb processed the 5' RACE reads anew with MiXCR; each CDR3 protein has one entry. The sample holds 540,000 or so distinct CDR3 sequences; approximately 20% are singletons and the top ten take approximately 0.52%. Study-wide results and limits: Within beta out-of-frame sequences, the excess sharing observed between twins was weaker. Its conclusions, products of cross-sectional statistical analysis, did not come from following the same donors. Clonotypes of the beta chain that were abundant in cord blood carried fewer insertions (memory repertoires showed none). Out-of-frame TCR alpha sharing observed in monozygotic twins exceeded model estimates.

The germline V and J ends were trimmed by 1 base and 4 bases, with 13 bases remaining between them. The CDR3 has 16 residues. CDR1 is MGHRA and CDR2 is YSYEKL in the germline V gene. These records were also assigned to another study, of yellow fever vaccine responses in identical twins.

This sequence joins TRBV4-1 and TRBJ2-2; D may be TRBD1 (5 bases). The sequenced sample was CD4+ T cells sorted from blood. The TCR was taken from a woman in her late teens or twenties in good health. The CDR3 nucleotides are TGCGCCAGCAGCCAAGGAGTACAGGCGATCACCGGGGAGCTGTTTTTT. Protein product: CASSQGVQAITGELFF.